These T cell receptor beta chains were read from a single sample in a study of CD8 T cells in ankylosing spondylitis. TCRdb re-called the 5' RACE reads with MiXCR, one entry per CDR3 protein. The sample lists 200,000 to 250,000 distinct CDR3 sequences, about 17% seen once, with approximately 40% in the top ten. Sequencing used blood, either unsorted or a sorted T cell fraction (not recorded which). These TCRs come from a male donor with ankylosing spondylitis. CDR3s include the opening cysteine and the closing phenylalanine or tryptophan. Each record gives: clone size, D gene, V gene, J gene, CDR3 DNA, CDR3 protein. A D gene is named only where the DNA matches it firmly. The listing skips clone size in some rows; elsewhere it reads once, few, many or a size class.

NA	TRBD1	TRBV7-8	TRBJ2-7	TGTGCCAGCAGCGCCGGGACAGGGATCTACGAGCAGTACTTC	CASSAGTGIYEQYF
NA	NA	TRBV3-1	TRBJ2-7	TGTGCCAGCAGCACCGGGACACTGGGGGCCTACGAGCAGTACTTC	CASSTGTLGAYEQYF
NA	TRBD1	TRBV20-1	TRBJ2-2	TGCAGTGCTAGAGAAGGACAGGGGGCTGGGGAGCTGTTTTTT	CSAREGQGAGELFF
few	NA	TRBV20-1	TRBJ2-7	TGCAGTGCTAGGACAGCCTTGGCCTACGAGCAGTACTTC	CSARTALAYEQYF
NA	NA	TRBV5-6	TRBJ2-3	TGTGCCAGCAGCTTTCTCAACACAGATACGCAGTATTTT	CASSFLNTDTQYF
few	NA	TRBV10-3	TRBJ2-1	TGTGCCATCAGTGGACGTCTAGAGGAGCAGTTCTTC	CAISGRLEEQFF
NA	NA	TRBV2	TRBJ1-1	TGTGCCAGCAGTGAAGCGCTTCGGTACTCCCCGTATGGAGACACTGAAGCTTTCTTT	CASSEALRYSPYGDTEAFF
NA	NA	TRBV5-6	TRBJ2-7	TGTGCCAGCAGCTGGGGACTGGACTACGAGCAGTACTTC	CASSWGLDYEQYF
few	TRBD2	TRBV6-4	TRBJ2-3	TGTGCCAGCAGTGACGGACTAGCGACAGATACGCAGTATTTT	CASSDGLATDTQYF
few	NA	TRBV4-1	TRBJ2-7	TGCGCCAGCAGCCAAGAGAACAGCTACGAGCAGTACTTC	CASSQENSYEQYF
few	NA	TRBV28	TRBJ1-5	TGTGCCAGCAGTCCGCGGACAGAACTTAGCAATCAGCCCCAGCATTTT	CASSPRTELSNQPQHF
NA	TRBD2	TRBV20-1	TRBJ2-3	TGCAGTGCTAGGGCTAGCGGGTCCACAGATACGCAGTATTTT	CSARASGSTDTQYF